Below are 20 T cell receptor beta chains sequenced from a single sample in a study of siplizumab effects on memory and regulatory T cells. Sequenced by immunoSEQ multiplex PCR; TCRdb stores in-frame clones only, minus some. Of about 110,000 clones in the sample, around 92% are singletons; the top ten hold about 0.75%. The material sequenced was Tregs sorted from blood. These receptors were taken from a human donor in good health.

On this clone itself: Its ends do not fully match the called genes, so a read error is possible. CDR3 sequence reads: CASSYSTFVTGVIF. The CDR3 DNA sequence: TGTGCCAGCAGTTACTCTACCTTCGTGACAGGGGTAATTTTT. The chain uses TRBV6-5 and TRBJ2-3; 8 bases are a match to TRBD1. Germline V gives CDR1 MNHEY, CDR2 SVGAGI. The CDR3 sequence is 14 residues long.

V and J are TRBV11-3 and TRBJ1-1; D gene unclear. CDR3 length: 14 residues. Germline CDR1 reads SGHNT; CDR2 reads YENEEA. V lost 5 bases, J lost 4 bases, and 14 bases lay in between. The CDR3 here is CASSPKRGVTEAFF. CDR3 bases: TGTGCCAGCAGCCCTAAACGCGGCGTCACTGAAGCTTTCTTT. The full variable domain, its missing parts supplied by reference TRBV11-3 and TRBJ1-1, is EAGVVQSPRYKIIEKKQPVAFWCNPISGHNTLYWYLQNLGQGPELLIRYENEEAVDDSQLPKDRFSAERLKGVDSTLKIQPAELGDSAVYLCASSPKRGVTEAFFGQGTRLTVV.

The V gene is TRBV14, the J gene TRBJ2-1, with TRBD2 matching over 7 bases. V was pared by 4 bases and J by 10 bases, with 10 bases of the junction left unmatched. Germline CDR1 reads SGHDN; CDR2 reads FVKESK. This CDR3 region has 14 residues. The CDR3 DNA reads TGTGCCAGCAGCCGGGACCTAGCGGCTACGGAGCAGTTCTTC. This codes for CASSRDLAATEQFF.

The chain couples TRBV9 to TRBJ2-7, with D possibly matching TRBD1 (6 bases). The germline CDR1 and CDR2 sequences are SGDLS and YYNGEE. V was trimmed by 0 bases and J by 6 bases, leaving 13 bases between them. There are 14 residues in the CDR3. This CDR3 reads CASSVAPQGSEQYF. The CDR3 DNA is TGTGCCAGCAGCGTAGCCCCACAGGGAAGCGAGCAGTACTTC.

This chain uses TRBV6-6 with TRBJ2-5; D is ambiguous. The CDR3 is 14 residues long. The germline V gene has CDR1 MNHNY and CDR2 SVGAGI (reference sequence). V dropped 6 bases and J dropped 2 bases, with 13 bases sitting between them. Written as DNA, the CDR3 is TGTGCCAGCAGCTACCGGGTAGCACAAGAGACCCAGTACTTC. This sequence encodes CASSYRVAQETQYF.

The V gene is TRBV27, the J gene TRBJ1-5; D ambiguous. Trimming took 1 base from V and 0 from J, leaving 16 bases between them. The CDR3 has 18 amino acids. Germline-derived CDR1 and CDR2 are MNHEY and SMNVEV (reference sequence). CDR3 loop: CASSLFAPFDSSNQPQHF. CDR3 sequence (DNA): TGTGCCAGCAGTTTATTTGCCCCATTTGACTCTAGCAATCAGCCCCAGCATTTT.

This sequence joins TRBV4-2 and TRBJ1-4; D gene unclear. The CDR3 is 14 amino acids. The V end lost 1 base, the J end lost 4 bases, and 7 bases lay between the germline ends. Germline V gene data show CDR1 as LGHNA and CDR2 as YNFKEQ. The CDR3 DNA is TGTGCCAGCAGCCAAGGATCCAGTAATGAAAAACTGTTTTTT. It encodes CASSQGSSNEKLFF.

The chain couples TRBV2 to TRBJ2-7, with TRBD1 matching 12 bases. Per the germline V gene, CDR1 is SNHLY and CDR2 is FYNNEI. Trimming cost V 2 bases and J 5 bases; bases outside gene matches: 4. CDR3 length equals 15 residues. In nucleotides, the CDR3 is TGTGCCAGCAGTGAATTGGGACAGGGGGCGAACGAGCAGTACTTC. Its protein product is CASSELGQGANEQYF. The whole variable domain, filled in from reference TRBV2 and TRBJ2-7, reads EPEVTQTPSHQVTQMGQEVILRCVPISNHLYFYWYRQILGQKVEFLVSFYNNEISEKSEIFDDQFSVERPDGSNFTLKIRSTKLEDSAMYFCASSELGQGANEQYFGPGTRLTVT.

The rearrangement uses TRBV10-3 and TRBJ1-2; unclear D gene. This CDR3 contains 13 residues. The ends were cut back, 4 bases at V and 8 bases at J, with 14 bases in the middle. From germline, CDR1 is ENHRY and CDR2 SYGVKD. The CDR3 region is CAISGVGLGGYTF. The CDR3 DNA reads TGTGCCATCAGTGGGGTGGGTCTCGGAGGCTACACCTTC.

The gene calls are TRBV6-5 and TRBJ1-6; 9 positions agree with TRBD1. The length of the CDR3 is 15 residues. The V and J ends lost 2 bases and 7 bases, in that order; junction bases with no gene match: 3. The germline gives CDR1 MNHEY, CDR2 SVGAGI. CDR3 in amino acids: CASSYEGTGNSPLHF. CDR3 DNA sequence: TGTGCCAGCAGTTACGAAGGGACAGGGAATTCACCCCTCCACTTT.

The rearrangement uses TRBV18 and TRBJ2-2, with a possible D match to TRBD1 (6 bases). Trimming pared 6 bases from V and 6 bases from J, leaving 11 bases between. Germline lookup yields CDR1 KGHSH and CDR2 LQKENI. This CDR3 region has 13 residues. The CDR3 sequence: CASSEQGAGELFF. CDR3 DNA: TGTGCCAGCTCCGAACAGGGCGCCGGGGAGCTGTTTTTT.

The rearrangement links TRBV21-1 to TRBJ1-2. TRBV21-1 is marked as a pseudogene. The length of the CDR3 is 17 residues. The CDR3 loop is CASSREMTQTNNYGYTF. The CDR3 DNA reads as TGTGCCAGCAGCAGAGAGATGACCCAAACTAATAACTATGGCTACACCTTC.

V usage is TRBV7-9 and J usage is TRBJ2-5; D not certain. The CDR3 is 14 amino acids. Germline CDR1 SEHNR, CDR2 FQNEAQ (reference sequence). Deletions cut 1 base from V and 1 base from J, with 7 bases between. This CDR3 is CASSLGAAQETQYF. The DNA for the CDR3 is TGTGCCAGCAGCTTAGGGGCAGCCCAAGAGACCCAGTACTTC.

This chain connects TRBV5-1 to TRBJ2-6; D could derive from TRBD1 or TRBD2 (5 bases each). CDR1 is SGHRS and CDR2 is YFSETQ in the germline V gene. Trimming cost V 0 bases and J 0 bases, with 16 bases left between them. The CDR3 extends over 19 amino acids. CDR3 in DNA: TGCGCCAGCAGCTTGGCCGGGACGAAGAGCTTCTCTGGGGCCAACGTCCTGACTTTC. It translates to CASSLAGTKSFSGANVLTF.

The rearrangement links TRBV18 to TRBJ1-2; no definite D call. Trimming stripped 3 bases from V and 4 bases from J, with 15 bases between. Germline CDR1 is KGHSH and CDR2 is LQKENI. CDR3 length: 15 residues. The CDR3 DNA follows: TGTGCCAGCTCACCGGGCCGCCACATCCTCTATGGCTACACCTTC. Amino acid sequence: CASSPGRHILYGYTF. The whole variable domain, remainder taken from reference TRBV18 and TRBJ1-2, is NAGVMQNPRHLVRRRGQEARLRCSPMKGHSHVYWYRQLPEEGLKFMVYLQKENIIDESGMPKERFSAEFPKEGPSILRIQQVVRGDSAAYFCASSPGRHILYGYTFGSGTRLTVV.

This chain connects TRBV5-1 to TRBJ2-3; no clear D. Trimming pared 0 bases from V and 2 bases from J, leaving 7 bases between. In germline, CDR1 is SGHRS, CDR2 YFSETQ. The CDR3 has 14 amino acids. The CDR3 DNA is TGCGCCAGCAGCTTGGGCTCCGTCACAGATACGCAGTATTTT. This sequence encodes CASSLGSVTDTQYF.

The rearrangement uses TRBV6-1 and TRBJ2-1; D is possibly TRBD1 (6 bases). Trimming took 6 bases from V and 5 from J, leaving 17 bases between them. The CDR3 contains 15 residues. CDR1 MNHNS and CDR2 SASEGT come from the germline V gene. CDR3 in amino acids: CASRGAVGSHNEQFF. The CDR3 DNA sequence: TGTGCCAGCAGGGGGGCCGTCGGGTCACACAATGAGCAGTTCTTC.

The chain joins TRBV11-3 to TRBJ1-1; D unresolved. Trimming removed 5 bases from V and 8 bases from J, with 15 bases in between. CDR3 size: 13 residues. Germline CDR1 SGHNT, CDR2 YENEEA. CDR3 bases: TGTGCCAGCAGCCCCCGGGGAAGGTCAGAAGCTTTCTTT. Its protein product is CASSPRGRSEAFF.

This clone appeared a single time. This rearrangement joins TRBV10-3 to TRBJ2-7; 9 bases map to TRBD1. The V gene's germline CDR1 is ENHRY and CDR2 SYGVKD. The CDR3 runs 14 residues. V was clipped by 6 bases and J by 0 bases; unmatched bases: 3. The CDR3: CAIRGTGISYEQYF. CDR3 coding DNA: TGTGCCATCAGGGGGACAGGGATCTCCTACGAGCAGTACTTC.

The chain is built from TRBV7-9 and TRBJ1-2; D possibly corresponds to TRBD1 (6 bases). Per the germline V gene, CDR1 is SEHNR and CDR2 is FQNEAQ (reference sequence). Trimming removed 2 bases from V and 4 bases from J, with 17 bases in between. There are 16 residues in the CDR3. The CDR3 DNA reads TGTGCCAGCAGCTTATTACCCGGCAGGGGCTCCTATGGCTACACCTTC. Translated, it gives CASSLLPGRGSYGYTF.